This is a list of T cell receptor beta chains from one sample in a study of blood T cell repertoires in COVID-19. Measured with immunoSEQ multiplex PCR; TCRdb has only the in-frame clones, and not every one. The top ten hold around 1.5% of the sample, which has approximately 84,000 clones, 75% to 90% seen once. The specimen was peripheral blood. Source of these receptors: a human donor with active COVID-19. The donor label of this sample is uncertain. Each CDR3 is given with its conserved first and last residue. D genes are given only for firm matches. For some rows the clone size is stated as once, few or many, or as a class when expanded; others skip it.

d_call: TRBD1
j_call: TRBJ2-7
clone_size: -
v_call: TRBV4-1
cdr3_aa: CASSQEPGQGAYEQYF
cdr3_nt: TGCGCCAGCAGCCAAGAACCTGGACAGGGGGCCTACGAGCAGTACTTC

d_call: TRBD2
j_call: TRBJ2-7
clone_size: -
v_call: TRBV27
cdr3_aa: CASSTAGDPYEQYF
cdr3_nt: TGTGCCAGCAGTACGGCGGGGGACCCCTACGAGCAGTACTTC

d_call: -
j_call: TRBJ1-6
clone_size: -
v_call: TRBV7-2
cdr3_aa: CASSPNGGSSYNSPLHF
cdr3_nt: TGTGCCAGCAGCCCGAACGGGGGGAGCTCCTATAATTCACCCCTCCACTTT

d_call: TRBD1
j_call: TRBJ2-7
clone_size: once
v_call: TRBV7-2
cdr3_aa: CASSLALGQGTYEQYF
cdr3_nt: TGTGCCAGCAGCTTAGCTCTGGGACAGGGGACCTACGAGCAGTACTTC

d_call: TRBD1
j_call: TRBJ1-2
clone_size: -
v_call: TRBV27
cdr3_aa: CASSSGQGLNYGYTF
cdr3_nt: TGTGCCAGCAGTTCCGGACAGGGGTTAAACTATGGCTACACCTTC

d_call: -
j_call: TRBJ2-7
clone_size: -
v_call: TRBV11-2
cdr3_aa: CASSLAYEQYF
cdr3_nt: TGTGCCAGCAGCTTAGCTTACGAGCAGTACTTC

d_call: TRBD1
j_call: TRBJ1-2
clone_size: -
v_call: TRBV4-3
cdr3_aa: CASSQVQGGFLRGYTF
cdr3_nt: TGCGCCAGCAGCCAAGTACAGGGGGGATTTTTACGAGGCTACACCTTC

d_call: TRBD2
j_call: TRBJ2-3
clone_size: -
v_call: TRBV2
cdr3_aa: CASRVAGGLYTDTQYF
cdr3_nt: TGTGCCAGCAGGGTCGCGGGGGGCCTCTACACAGATACGCAGTATTTT

d_call: -
j_call: TRBJ2-3
clone_size: -
v_call: TRBV10-3
cdr3_aa: CAISESGGSTDTQYF
cdr3_nt: TGTGCCATCAGTGAGTCGGGAGGCTCCACAGATACGCAGTATTTT

d_call: -
j_call: TRBJ1-1
clone_size: once
v_call: TRBV5-6
cdr3_aa: CASSLVSGSLNTEAFF
cdr3_nt: TGTGCCAGCAGCTTGGTTAGCGGCAGTCTGAACACTGAAGCTTTCTTT

d_call: -
j_call: TRBJ1-1
clone_size: -
v_call: TRBV5-4
cdr3_aa: CASSLGGMNTEAFF
cdr3_nt: TGTGCCAGCAGCTTGGGCGGGATGAACACTGAAGCTTTCTTT

d_call: TRBD2
j_call: TRBJ2-3
clone_size: -
v_call: TRBV9
cdr3_aa: CASRRTSGGRDTQYF
cdr3_nt: TGTGCCAGCAGGCGGACTAGCGGGGGCCGAGATACGCAGTATTTT

d_call: TRBD1
j_call: TRBJ2-2
clone_size: -
v_call: TRBV7-6
cdr3_aa: CASSLGGQGVGTGELFF
cdr3_nt: TGTGCCAGCAGCTTAGGTGGACAGGGAGTGGGCACCGGGGAGCTGTTTTTT

d_call: -
j_call: TRBJ2-2
clone_size: -
v_call: TRBV21-1
cdr3_aa: CASSNLAGAGPGPGELFF
cdr3_nt: TGTGCCAGCAGCAACCTAGCGGGGGCCGGCCCGGGGCCCGGGGAGCTGTTTTTT

d_call: TRBD1
j_call: TRBJ1-5
clone_size: -
v_call: TRBV7-2
cdr3_aa: CASSLDRGLGQPQHF
cdr3_nt: TGTGCCAGCAGCCTGGACAGGGGATTAGGGCAGCCCCAGCATTTT

d_call: -
j_call: TRBJ2-7
clone_size: -
v_call: TRBV19
cdr3_aa: CASRPGLTHEQYF
cdr3_nt: TGTGCCAGTAGACCAGGGCTGACCCACGAGCAGTACTTC

d_call: -
j_call: TRBJ2-5
clone_size: -
v_call: TRBV14
cdr3_aa: CASSQGQIIYNRQETQYF
cdr3_nt: TGTGCCAGCAGCCAAGGACAGATTATTTACAACCGACAAGAGACCCAGTACTTC

d_call: TRBD2
j_call: TRBJ2-3
clone_size: -
v_call: TRBV24-1
cdr3_aa: CATSDTKRGTDTQYF
cdr3_nt: TGTGCCACCAGTGATACCAAGCGGGGGACAGATACGCAGTATTTT

d_call: TRBD2
j_call: TRBJ2-5
clone_size: -
v_call: TRBV4-1
cdr3_aa: CASSRSGGDETQYF
cdr3_nt: TGCGCCAGCAGCCGTAGCGGGGGGGATGAGACCCAGTACTTC

d_call: -
j_call: TRBJ2-7
clone_size: -
v_call: TRBV7-9
cdr3_aa: CASSFQSYEQYF
cdr3_nt: TGTGCCAGCAGCTTCCAGTCCTACGAGCAGTACTTC

d_call: -
j_call: TRBJ2-1
clone_size: -
v_call: TRBV6-5
cdr3_aa: CATKTGIAYNEQFF
cdr3_nt: TGTGCCACAAAAACAGGGATAGCCTACAATGAGCAGTTCTTC

d_call: TRBD1
j_call: TRBJ1-2
clone_size: -
v_call: TRBV4-3
cdr3_aa: CASSQGGQNYGYTF
cdr3_nt: TGCGCCAGCAGCCAAGGGGGACAGAACTATGGCTACACCTTC

d_call: -
j_call: TRBJ2-7
clone_size: few
v_call: TRBV12-2
cdr3_aa: CASLTHGTGQGMSSYEQYF
cdr3_nt: TGTGCAAGTCTCACCCACGGAACGGGACAGGGGATGTCCTCCTACGAGCAGTACTTC

d_call: TRBD2
j_call: TRBJ2-7
clone_size: -
v_call: TRBV19
cdr3_aa: CASSTGRRDEQYF
cdr3_nt: TGTGCCAGTAGTACCGGGAGGCGGGACGAGCAGTACTTC

d_call: TRBD1
j_call: TRBJ1-4
clone_size: -
v_call: TRBV29-1
cdr3_aa: CSVGQTGATNEKLFF
cdr3_nt: TGCAGCGTCGGTCAAACAGGGGCAACTAATGAAAAACTGTTTTTT

d_call: -
j_call: TRBJ1-3
clone_size: -
v_call: TRBV9
cdr3_aa: CASSAGLMRGGGNTIYF
cdr3_nt: TGTGCCAGCAGCGCGGGGCTAATGAGGGGAGGTGGAAACACCATATATTTT

d_call: TRBD2
j_call: TRBJ2-5
clone_size: -
v_call: TRBV18
cdr3_aa: CASSPFPGLGIQETQYF
cdr3_nt: TGTGCCAGCTCACCTTTTCCGGGACTAGGAATTCAAGAGACCCAGTACTTC

d_call: TRBD2
j_call: TRBJ2-5
clone_size: -
v_call: TRBV15
cdr3_aa: CATSRVARGEQTQYF
cdr3_nt: TGTGCCACCAGCAGAGTTGCGCGGGGGGAGCAGACCCAGTACTTC

d_call: -
j_call: TRBJ2-1
clone_size: -
v_call: TRBV30
cdr3_aa: CAWSVLWGGGRAYNEQFF
cdr3_nt: TGTGCCTGGAGTGTACTGTGGGGCGGGGGCCGGGCCTACAATGAGCAGTTCTTC

d_call: -
j_call: TRBJ2-3
clone_size: -
v_call: TRBV25-1
cdr3_aa: CASSPQTGTDTQYF
cdr3_nt: TGTGCCAGCAGTCCTCAGACTGGCACAGATACGCAGTATTTT

d_call: -
j_call: TRBJ1-5
clone_size: -
v_call: TRBV28
cdr3_aa: CVTGTSNQPQHF
cdr3_nt: TGTGTTACAGGGACGAGCAATCAGCCCCAGCATTTT

d_call: -
j_call: TRBJ2-7
clone_size: -
v_call: TRBV7-6
cdr3_aa: CASSLSDSHTYEQYF
cdr3_nt: TGTGCCAGCAGCCTATCGGACAGTCATACCTACGAGCAGTACTTC

d_call: TRBD2
j_call: TRBJ2-1
clone_size: -
v_call: TRBV9
cdr3_aa: CASSVGQRGNYNEQFF
cdr3_nt: TGTGCCAGCAGCGTAGGGCAGCGGGGGAATTACAATGAGCAGTTCTTC

d_call: TRBD1
j_call: TRBJ2-6
clone_size: -
v_call: TRBV5-5
cdr3_aa: CASSGGTGAGANVLTF
cdr3_nt: TGTGCCAGCAGCGGAGGGACAGGGGCTGGGGCCAACGTCCTGACTTTC

d_call: -
j_call: TRBJ2-1
clone_size: -
v_call: TRBV5-8
cdr3_aa: CASSPTGGFDNEQFF
cdr3_nt: TGTGCCAGCAGCCCCACGGGGGGCTTCGACAATGAGCAGTTCTTC

d_call: -
j_call: TRBJ2-7
clone_size: once
v_call: TRBV29-1
cdr3_aa: CSVVRGSSYEQYF
cdr3_nt: TGCAGCGTTGTTCGGGGTAGCTCCTACGAGCAGTACTTC

d_call: -
j_call: TRBJ1-5
clone_size: -
v_call: TRBV18
cdr3_aa: CASSPQQGRQDQPQHF
cdr3_nt: TGTGCCAGCTCACCGCAACAGGGACGGCAGGATCAGCCCCAGCATTTT

d_call: TRBD2
j_call: TRBJ2-1
clone_size: once
v_call: TRBV5-1
cdr3_aa: CASSLAARGGYNEQFF
cdr3_nt: TGCGCCAGCAGCTTGGCCGCGCGGGGGGGTTACAATGAGCAGTTCTTC

d_call: TRBD2
j_call: TRBJ2-5
clone_size: -
v_call: TRBV4-1
cdr3_aa: CASSDLAGAGAQYF
cdr3_nt: TGCGCCAGCAGCGATCTAGCGGGGGCCGGGGCCCAGTACTTC

d_call: TRBD1
j_call: TRBJ1-2
clone_size: -
v_call: TRBV12-3/TRBV12-4
cdr3_aa: CASGRQGVDGYTF
cdr3_nt: TGTGCCAGTGGGAGACAGGGGGTGGATGGCTACACCTTC

d_call: -
j_call: TRBJ1-2
clone_size: -
v_call: TRBV18
cdr3_aa: CASSSASTTYGYTF
cdr3_nt: TGTGCCAGCTCATCAGCCAGTACTACATATGGCTACACCTTC

d_call: TRBD2
j_call: TRBJ2-1
clone_size: -
v_call: TRBV10-2
cdr3_aa: CASSLAGTTNYNEQFF
cdr3_nt: TGCGCCAGCAGCCTGGCCGGGACTACAAACTACAATGAGCAGTTCTTC

d_call: TRBD1
j_call: TRBJ2-2
clone_size: -
v_call: TRBV27
cdr3_aa: CATGQGLNTGELFF
cdr3_nt: TGTGCCACCGGACAGGGATTGAACACCGGGGAGCTGTTTTTT

d_call: -
j_call: TRBJ1-1
clone_size: -
v_call: TRBV7-2
cdr3_aa: CASSSQRTEAFF
cdr3_nt: TGTGCCAGCAGCTCACAACGCACTGAAGCTTTCTTT

d_call: -
j_call: TRBJ2-7
clone_size: -
v_call: TRBV27
cdr3_aa: CASSVTASHYEQYF
cdr3_nt: TGTGCCAGCAGTGTGACAGCCTCCCACTACGAGCAGTACTTC

d_call: -
j_call: TRBJ1-1
clone_size: few
v_call: TRBV5-4
cdr3_aa: CASSIGGVRPSEAFF
cdr3_nt: TGTGCCAGCAGCATTGGCGGTGTCAGACCCTCTGAAGCTTTCTTT

d_call: -
j_call: TRBJ1-2
clone_size: -
v_call: TRBV5-5
cdr3_aa: CASSNQTNYGYTF
cdr3_nt: TGTGCCAGCAGCAATCAGACTAACTATGGCTACACCTTC

d_call: -
j_call: TRBJ1-2
clone_size: -
v_call: TRBV10-3
cdr3_aa: CAISESPGSNYGYTF
cdr3_nt: TGTGCCATCAGTGAGTCTCCAGGGTCCAACTATGGCTACACCTTC